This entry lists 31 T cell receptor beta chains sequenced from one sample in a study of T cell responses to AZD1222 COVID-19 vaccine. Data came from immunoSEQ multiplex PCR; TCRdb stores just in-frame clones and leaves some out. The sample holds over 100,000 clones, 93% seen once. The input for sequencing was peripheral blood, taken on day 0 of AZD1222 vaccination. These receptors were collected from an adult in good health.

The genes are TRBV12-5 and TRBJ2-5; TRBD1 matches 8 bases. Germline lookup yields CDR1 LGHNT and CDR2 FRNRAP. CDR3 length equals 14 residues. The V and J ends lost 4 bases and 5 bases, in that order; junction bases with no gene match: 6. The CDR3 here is CASGSGTGHETQYF. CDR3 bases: TGTGCTAGTGGTTCTGGGACAGGTCATGAGACCCAGTACTTC.

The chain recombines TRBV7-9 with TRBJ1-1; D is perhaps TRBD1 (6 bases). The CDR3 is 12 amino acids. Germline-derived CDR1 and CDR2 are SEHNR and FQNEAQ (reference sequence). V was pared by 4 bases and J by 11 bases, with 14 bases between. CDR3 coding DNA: TGTGCCAGCAGCTCAGACGACAGGACGGCTTTCTTT. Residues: CASSSDDRTAFF.

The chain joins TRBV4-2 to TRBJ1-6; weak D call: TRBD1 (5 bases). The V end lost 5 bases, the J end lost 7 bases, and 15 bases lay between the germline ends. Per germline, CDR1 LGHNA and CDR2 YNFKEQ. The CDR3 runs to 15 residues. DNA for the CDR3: TGTGCCAGCAGCTACCCAGACAGTAACAATTCACCCCTCCACTTT. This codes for CASSYPDSNNSPLHF.

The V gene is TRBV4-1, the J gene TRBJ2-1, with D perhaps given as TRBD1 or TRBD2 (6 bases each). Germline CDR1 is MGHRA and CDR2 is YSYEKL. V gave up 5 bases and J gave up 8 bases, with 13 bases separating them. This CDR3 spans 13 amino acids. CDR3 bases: TGCGCCAGCAGCGTGGGAGGACAGTATGAGCAGTTCTTC. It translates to CASSVGGQYEQFF.

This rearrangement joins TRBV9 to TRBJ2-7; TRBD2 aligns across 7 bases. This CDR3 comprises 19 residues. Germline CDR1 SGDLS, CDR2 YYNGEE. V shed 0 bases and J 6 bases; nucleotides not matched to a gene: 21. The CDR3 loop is CASSVATSTSRVGFGEQYF. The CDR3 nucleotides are TGTGCCAGCAGCGTAGCTACCTCGACTAGCCGGGTGGGTTTTGGCGAGCAGTACTTC.

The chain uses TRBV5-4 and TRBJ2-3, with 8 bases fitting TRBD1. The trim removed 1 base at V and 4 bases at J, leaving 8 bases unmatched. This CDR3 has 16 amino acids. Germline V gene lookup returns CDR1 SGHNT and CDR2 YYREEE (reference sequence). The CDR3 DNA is TGTGCCAGCAGCTTGCCGGCAGGGGGCGGGCCAGATACGCAGTATTTT. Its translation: CASSLPAGGGPDTQYF.

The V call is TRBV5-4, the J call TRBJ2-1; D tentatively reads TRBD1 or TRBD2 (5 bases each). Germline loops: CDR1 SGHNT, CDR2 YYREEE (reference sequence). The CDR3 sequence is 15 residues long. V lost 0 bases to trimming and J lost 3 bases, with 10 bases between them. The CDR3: CASSLAGTIYNEQFF. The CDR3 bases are TGTGCCAGCAGCTTGGCAGGGACCATCTACAATGAGCAGTTCTTC. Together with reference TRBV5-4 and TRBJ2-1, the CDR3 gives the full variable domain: ETGVTQSPTHLIKTRGQQVTLRCSSQSGHNTVSWYQQALGQGPQFIFQYYREEENGRGNFPPRFSGLQFPNYSSELNVNALELDDSALYLCASSLAGTIYNEQFFGPGTRLTVL.

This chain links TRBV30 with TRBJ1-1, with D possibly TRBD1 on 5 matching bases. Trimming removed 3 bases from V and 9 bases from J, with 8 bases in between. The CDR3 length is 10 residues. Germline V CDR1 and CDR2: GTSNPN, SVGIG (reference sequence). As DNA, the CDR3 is TGTGCCTGGAGCCGGGACCAAGCTTTCTTT. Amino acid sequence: CAWSRDQAFF.

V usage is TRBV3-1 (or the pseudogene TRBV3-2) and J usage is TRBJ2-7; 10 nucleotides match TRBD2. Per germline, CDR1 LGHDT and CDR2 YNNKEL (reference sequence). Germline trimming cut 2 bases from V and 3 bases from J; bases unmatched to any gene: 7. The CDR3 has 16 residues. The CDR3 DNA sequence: TGTGCCAGCAGCCAACCATGGACTAGCGGCGGCTACGAGCAGTACTTC. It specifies CASSQPWTSGGYEQYF.

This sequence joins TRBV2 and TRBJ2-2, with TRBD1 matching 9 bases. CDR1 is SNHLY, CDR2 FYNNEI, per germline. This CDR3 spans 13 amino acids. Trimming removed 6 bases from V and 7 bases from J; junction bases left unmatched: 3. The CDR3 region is CASRGQGGGELFF. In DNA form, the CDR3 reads TGTGCCAGCAGGGGACAGGGCGGCGGGGAGCTGTTTTTT. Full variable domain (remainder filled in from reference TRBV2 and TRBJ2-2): EPEVTQTPSHQVTQMGQEVILRCVPISNHLYFYWYRQILGQKVEFLVSFYNNEISEKSEIFDDQFSVERPDGSNFTLKIRSTKLEDSAMYFCASRGQGGGELFFGEGSRLTVL.

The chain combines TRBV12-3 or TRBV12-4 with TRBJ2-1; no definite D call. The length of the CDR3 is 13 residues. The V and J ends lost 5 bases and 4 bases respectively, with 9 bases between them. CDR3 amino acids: CASSPRRYNEQFF. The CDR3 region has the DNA TGTGCCAGCAGTCCCAGACGGTACAATGAGCAGTTCTTC.

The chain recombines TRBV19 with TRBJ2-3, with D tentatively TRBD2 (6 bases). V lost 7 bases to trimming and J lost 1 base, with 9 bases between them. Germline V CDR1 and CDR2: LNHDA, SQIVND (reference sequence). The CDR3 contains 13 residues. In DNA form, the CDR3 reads TGTGCCAGTACGCCTAGCGGCACAGATACGCAGTATTTT. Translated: CASTPSGTDTQYF.

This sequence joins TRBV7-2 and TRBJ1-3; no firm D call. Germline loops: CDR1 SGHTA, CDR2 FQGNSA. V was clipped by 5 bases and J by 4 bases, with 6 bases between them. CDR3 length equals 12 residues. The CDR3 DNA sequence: TGTGCCAGCAGCCTACAGGGAAACACCATATATTTT. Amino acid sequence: CASSLQGNTIYF.

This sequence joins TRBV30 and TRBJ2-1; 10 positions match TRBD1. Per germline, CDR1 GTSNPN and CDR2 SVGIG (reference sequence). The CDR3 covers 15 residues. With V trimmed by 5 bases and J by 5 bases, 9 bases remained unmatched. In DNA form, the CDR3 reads TGTGCCTGGGGGCGACGGGACAGGGGAAACAATGAGCAGTTCTTC. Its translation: CAWGRRDRGNNEQFF.

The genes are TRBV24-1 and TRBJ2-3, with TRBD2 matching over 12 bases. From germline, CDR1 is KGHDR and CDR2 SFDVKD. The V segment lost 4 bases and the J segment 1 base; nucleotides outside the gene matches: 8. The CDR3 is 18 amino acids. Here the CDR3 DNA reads TGTGCCACCAGTGACGCCTTACTAGCGGGAGGTGGCACAGATACGCAGTATTTT. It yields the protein CATSDALLAGGGTDTQYF.

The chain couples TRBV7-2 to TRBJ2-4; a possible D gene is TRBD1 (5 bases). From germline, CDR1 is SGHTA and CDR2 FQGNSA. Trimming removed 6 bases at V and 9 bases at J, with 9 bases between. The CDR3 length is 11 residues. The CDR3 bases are TGTGCCAGCAGGAAGGGGTCCATTCAGTACTTC. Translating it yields CASRKGSIQYF.

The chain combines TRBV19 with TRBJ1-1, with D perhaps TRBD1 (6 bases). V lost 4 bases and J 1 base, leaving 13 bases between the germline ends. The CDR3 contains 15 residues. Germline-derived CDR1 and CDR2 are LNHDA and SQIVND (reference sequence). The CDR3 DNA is TGTGCCAGTAGTACAAACAGGGCTAAGAACACTGAAGCTTTCTTT. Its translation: CASSTNRAKNTEAFF.

CDR3 nucleotides: TGTGCCAGCAGTTATGGTTTGAACACTGAAGCTTTCTTT. Translating it yields CASSYGLNTEAFF. The gene calls are TRBV12-3 or TRBV12-4 and TRBJ1-1; D call uncertain. This CDR3 contains 13 residues. Trimming pared 4 bases from V and 0 bases from J, leaving 6 bases between.

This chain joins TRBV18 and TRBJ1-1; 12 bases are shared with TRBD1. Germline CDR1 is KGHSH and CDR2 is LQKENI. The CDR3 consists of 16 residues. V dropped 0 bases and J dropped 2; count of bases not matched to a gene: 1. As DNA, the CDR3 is TGTGCCAGCTCACCACCGGGACAGGGGGCTAACACTGAAGCTTTCTTT. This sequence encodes CASSPPGQGANTEAFF.

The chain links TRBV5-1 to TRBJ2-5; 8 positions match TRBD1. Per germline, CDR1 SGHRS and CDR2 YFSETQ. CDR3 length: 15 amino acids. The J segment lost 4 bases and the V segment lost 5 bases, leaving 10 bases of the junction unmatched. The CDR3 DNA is TGCGCCAGCAGTAATCGCGACAGGGGCGTAGAGACCCAGTACTTC. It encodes CASSNRDRGVETQYF.

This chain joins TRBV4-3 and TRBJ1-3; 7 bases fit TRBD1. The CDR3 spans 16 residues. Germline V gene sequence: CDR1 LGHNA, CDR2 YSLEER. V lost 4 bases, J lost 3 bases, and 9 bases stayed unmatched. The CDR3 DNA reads TGCGCCAGCAGCCCTACAGGGGATGCCGTTGGAAACACCATATATTTT. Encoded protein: CASSPTGDAVGNTIYF.

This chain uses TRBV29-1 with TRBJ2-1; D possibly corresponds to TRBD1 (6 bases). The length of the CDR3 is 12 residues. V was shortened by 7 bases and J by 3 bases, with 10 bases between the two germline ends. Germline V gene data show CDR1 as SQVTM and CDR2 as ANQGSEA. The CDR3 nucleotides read TGCAGCGGATTACAGGGCTACAATGAGCAGTTCTTC. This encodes CSGLQGYNEQFF.

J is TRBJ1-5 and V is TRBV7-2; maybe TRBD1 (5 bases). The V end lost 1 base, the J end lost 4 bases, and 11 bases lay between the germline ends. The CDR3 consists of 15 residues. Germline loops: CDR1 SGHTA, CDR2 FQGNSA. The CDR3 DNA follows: TGTGCCAGCAGCTTAGTTCTACAGGTGAATCAGCCCCAGCATTTT. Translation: CASSLVLQVNQPQHF.

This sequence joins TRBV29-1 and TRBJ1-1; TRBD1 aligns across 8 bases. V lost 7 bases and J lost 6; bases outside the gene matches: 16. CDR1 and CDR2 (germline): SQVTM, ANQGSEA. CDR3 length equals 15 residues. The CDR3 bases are TGCAGCGCCCGTCGGGGTCAGGGGGCAAGGGCTGAAGCTTTCTTT. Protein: CSARRGQGARAEAFF.

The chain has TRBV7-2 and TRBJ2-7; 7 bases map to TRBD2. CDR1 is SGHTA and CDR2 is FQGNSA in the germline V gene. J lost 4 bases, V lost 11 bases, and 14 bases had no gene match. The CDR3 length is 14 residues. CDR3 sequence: CAPGTGGQVYEQYF. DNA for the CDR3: TGTGCCCCGGGAACGGGAGGCCAGGTGTACGAGCAGTACTTC.

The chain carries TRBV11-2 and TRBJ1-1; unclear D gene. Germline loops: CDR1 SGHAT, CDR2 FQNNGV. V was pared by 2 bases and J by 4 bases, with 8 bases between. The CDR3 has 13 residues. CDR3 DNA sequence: TGTGCCAGCAGCTTATCCGAGCCCACTGAAGCTTTCTTT. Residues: CASSLSEPTEAFF.

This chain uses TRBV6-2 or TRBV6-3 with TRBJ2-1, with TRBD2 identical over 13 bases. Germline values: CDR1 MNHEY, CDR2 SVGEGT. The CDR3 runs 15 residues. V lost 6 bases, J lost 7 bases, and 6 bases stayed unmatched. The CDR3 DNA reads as TGTGCCAGCAGCCCTACTAGCGGGAGGGGGAATGAGCAGTTCTTC. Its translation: CASSPTSGRGNEQFF.

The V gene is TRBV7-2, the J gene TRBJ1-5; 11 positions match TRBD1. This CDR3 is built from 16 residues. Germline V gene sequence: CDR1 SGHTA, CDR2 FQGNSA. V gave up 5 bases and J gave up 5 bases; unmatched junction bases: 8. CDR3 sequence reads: CASSKGPGQGDQPQHF. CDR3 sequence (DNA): TGTGCCAGCAGCAAAGGTCCGGGACAGGGGGATCAGCCCCAGCATTTT.

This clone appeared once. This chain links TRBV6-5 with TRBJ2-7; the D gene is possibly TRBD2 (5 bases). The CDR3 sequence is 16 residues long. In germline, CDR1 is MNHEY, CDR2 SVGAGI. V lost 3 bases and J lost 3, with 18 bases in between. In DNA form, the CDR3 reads TGTGCCAGCAGTTATCGATCCCCGGCCGAGGGCTACGAGCAGTACTTC. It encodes CASSYRSPAEGYEQYF.

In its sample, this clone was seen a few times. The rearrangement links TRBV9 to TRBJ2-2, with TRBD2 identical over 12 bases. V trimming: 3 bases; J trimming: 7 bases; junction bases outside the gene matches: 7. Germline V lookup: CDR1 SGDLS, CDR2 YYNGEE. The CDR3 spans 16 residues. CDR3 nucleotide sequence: TGTGCCAGCAGCGCTAGCGGGAGGGAAAGGGTCGGGGAGCTGTTTTTT. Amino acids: CASSASGRERVGELFF.

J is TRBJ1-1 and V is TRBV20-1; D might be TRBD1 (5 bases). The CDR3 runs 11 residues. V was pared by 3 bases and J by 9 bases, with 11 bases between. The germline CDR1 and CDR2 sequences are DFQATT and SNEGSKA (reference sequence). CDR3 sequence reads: CSASRQSQAFF. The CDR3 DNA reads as TGCAGTGCTAGTCGACAGTCACAAGCTTTCTTT.